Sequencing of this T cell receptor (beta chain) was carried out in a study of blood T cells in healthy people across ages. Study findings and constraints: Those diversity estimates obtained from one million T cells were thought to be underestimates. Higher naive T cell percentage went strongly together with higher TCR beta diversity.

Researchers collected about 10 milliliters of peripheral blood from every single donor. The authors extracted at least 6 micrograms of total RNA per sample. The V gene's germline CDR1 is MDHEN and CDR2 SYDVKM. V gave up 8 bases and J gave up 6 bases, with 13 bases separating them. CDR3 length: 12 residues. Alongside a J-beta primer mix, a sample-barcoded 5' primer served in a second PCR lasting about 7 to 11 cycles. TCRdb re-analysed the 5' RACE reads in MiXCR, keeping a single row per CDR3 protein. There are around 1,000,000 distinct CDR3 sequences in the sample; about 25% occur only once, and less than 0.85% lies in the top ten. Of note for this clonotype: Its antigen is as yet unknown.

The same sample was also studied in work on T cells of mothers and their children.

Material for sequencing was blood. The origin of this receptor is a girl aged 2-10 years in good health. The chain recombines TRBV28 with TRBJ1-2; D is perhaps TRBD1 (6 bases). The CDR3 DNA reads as TGTGCCAGCTTTAAGGGGGATGATGGCTACACCTTC. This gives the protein CASFKGDDGYTF.